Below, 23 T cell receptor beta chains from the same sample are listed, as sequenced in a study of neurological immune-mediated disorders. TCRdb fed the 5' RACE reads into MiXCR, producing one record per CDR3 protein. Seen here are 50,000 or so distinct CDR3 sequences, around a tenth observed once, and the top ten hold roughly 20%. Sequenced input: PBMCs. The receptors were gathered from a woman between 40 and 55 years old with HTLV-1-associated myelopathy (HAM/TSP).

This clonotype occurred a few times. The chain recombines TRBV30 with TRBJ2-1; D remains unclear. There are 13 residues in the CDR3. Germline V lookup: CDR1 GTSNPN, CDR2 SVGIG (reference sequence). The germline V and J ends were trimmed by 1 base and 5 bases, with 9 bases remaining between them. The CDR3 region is CAWSAGWDNEQFF. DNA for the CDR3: TGTGCCTGGAGTGCAGGCTGGGACAATGAGCAGTTCTTC.

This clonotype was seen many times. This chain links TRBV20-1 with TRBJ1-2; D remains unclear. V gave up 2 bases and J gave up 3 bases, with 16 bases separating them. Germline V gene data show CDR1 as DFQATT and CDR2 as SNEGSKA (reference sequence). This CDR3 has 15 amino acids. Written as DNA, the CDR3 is TGCAGTGCTAGACCGGGGTTCGCGGTTCACTATGGCTACACCTTC. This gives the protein CSARPGFAVHYGYTF.

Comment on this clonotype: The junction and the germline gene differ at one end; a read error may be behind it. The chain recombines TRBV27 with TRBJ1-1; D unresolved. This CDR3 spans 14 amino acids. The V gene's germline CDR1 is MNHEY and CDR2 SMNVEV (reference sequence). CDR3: CASNAVGSHTKAFF. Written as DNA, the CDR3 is TGTGCCAGCAATGCCGTGGGCAGCCACACTAAAGCTTTCTTT.

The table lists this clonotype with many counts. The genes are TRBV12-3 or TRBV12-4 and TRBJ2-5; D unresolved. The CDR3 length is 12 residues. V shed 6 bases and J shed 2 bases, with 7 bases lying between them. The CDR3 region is CASSYSQETQYF. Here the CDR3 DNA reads TGTGCCAGCAGCTACAGTCAAGAGACCCAGTACTTC.

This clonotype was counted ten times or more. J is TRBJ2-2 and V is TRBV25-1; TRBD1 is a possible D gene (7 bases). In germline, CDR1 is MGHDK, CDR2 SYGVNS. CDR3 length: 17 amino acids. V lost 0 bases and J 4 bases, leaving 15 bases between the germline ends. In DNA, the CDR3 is TGTGCCAGCAGTGAATATCGGAGGGGGCTTGGCACCGGGGAGCTGTTTTTT. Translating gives CASSEYRRGLGTGELFF.

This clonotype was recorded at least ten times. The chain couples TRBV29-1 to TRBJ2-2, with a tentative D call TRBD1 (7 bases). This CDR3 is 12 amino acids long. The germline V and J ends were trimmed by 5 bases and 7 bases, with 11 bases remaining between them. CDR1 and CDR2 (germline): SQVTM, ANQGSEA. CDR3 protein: CSVPGGGGELFF. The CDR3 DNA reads TGCAGCGTTCCAGGGGGAGGCGGGGAGCTGTTTTTT.

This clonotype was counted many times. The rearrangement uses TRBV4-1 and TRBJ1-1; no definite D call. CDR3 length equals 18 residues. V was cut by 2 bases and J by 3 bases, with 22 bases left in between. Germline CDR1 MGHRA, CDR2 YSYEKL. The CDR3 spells CASSQLYWIREGYTEAFF. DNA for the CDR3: TGCGCCAGCAGCCAATTATATTGGATTCGGGAAGGGTACACTGAAGCTTTCTTT.

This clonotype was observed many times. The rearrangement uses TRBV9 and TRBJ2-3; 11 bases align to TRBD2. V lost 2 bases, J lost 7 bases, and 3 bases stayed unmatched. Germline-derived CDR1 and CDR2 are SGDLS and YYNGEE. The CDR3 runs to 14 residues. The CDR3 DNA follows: TGTGCCAGCAGCGTCGGGACTAGCGGAAATACGCAGTATTTT. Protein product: CASSVGTSGNTQYF.

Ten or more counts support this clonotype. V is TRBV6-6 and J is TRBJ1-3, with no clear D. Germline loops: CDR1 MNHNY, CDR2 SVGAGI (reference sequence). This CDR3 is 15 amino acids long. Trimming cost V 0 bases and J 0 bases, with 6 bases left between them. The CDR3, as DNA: TGTGCCAGCAGTTACTCGGGCATCTCTGGAAACACCATATATTTT. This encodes CASSYSGISGNTIYF.

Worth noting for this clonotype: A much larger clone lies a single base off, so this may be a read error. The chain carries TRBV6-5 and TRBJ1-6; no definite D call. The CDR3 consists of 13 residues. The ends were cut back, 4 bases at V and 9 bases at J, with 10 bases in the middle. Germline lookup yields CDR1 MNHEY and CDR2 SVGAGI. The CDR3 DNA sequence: TGTGCCAGCAGTTCAGTAATGAGTTCACCCCTCCACTTT. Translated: CASSSVMSSPLHF.

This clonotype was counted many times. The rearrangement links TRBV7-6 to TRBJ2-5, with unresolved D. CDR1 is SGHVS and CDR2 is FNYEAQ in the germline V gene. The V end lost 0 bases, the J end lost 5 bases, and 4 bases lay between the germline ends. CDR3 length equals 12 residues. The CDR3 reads CASSLARETQYF. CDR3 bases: TGTGCCAGCAGCTTAGCGCGGGAGACCCAGTACTTC.

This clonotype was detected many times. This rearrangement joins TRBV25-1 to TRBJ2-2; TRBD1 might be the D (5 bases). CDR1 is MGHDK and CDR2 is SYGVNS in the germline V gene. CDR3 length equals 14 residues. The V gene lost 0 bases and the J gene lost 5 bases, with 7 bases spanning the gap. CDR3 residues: CASSEYQGTGELFF. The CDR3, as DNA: TGTGCCAGCAGTGAATATCAGGGTACCGGGGAGCTGTTTTTT.

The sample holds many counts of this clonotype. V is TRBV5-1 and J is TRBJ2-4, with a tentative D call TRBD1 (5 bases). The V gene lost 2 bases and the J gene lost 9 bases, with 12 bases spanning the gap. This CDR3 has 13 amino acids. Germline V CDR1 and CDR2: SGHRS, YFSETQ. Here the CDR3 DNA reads TGCGCCAGCAGCTTAGAGGCCCAGGGCATTCAGTACTTC. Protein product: CASSLEAQGIQYF.

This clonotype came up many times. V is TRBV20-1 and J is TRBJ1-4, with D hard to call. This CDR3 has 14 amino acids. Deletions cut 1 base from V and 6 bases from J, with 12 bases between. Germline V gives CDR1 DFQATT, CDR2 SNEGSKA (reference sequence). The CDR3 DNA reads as TGCAGTGCTAGAGCTCCCCCGGCCCATGAAAAACTGTTTTTT. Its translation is CSARAPPAHEKLFF.

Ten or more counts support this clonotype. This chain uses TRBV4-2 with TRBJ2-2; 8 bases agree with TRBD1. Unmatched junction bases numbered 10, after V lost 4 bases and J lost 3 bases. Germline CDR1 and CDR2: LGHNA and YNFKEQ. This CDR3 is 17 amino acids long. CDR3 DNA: TGTGCCAGCAGCCTCATCATACAGGGGGGAGACACCGGGGAGCTGTTTTTT. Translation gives CASSLIIQGGDTGELFF.

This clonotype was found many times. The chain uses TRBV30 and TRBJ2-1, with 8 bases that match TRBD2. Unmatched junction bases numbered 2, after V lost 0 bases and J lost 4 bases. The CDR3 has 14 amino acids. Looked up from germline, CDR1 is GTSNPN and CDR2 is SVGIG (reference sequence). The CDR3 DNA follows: TGTGCCTGGAGTGTACGGGGGGGGTACAATGAGCAGTTCTTC. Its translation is CAWSVRGGYNEQFF.

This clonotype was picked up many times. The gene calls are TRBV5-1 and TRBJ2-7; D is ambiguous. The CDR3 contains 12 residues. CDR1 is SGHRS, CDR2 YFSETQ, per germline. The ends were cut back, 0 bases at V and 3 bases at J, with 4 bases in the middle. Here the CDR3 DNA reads TGCGCCAGCAGCTTGGGTGACTACGAGCAGTACTTC. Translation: CASSLGDYEQYF.

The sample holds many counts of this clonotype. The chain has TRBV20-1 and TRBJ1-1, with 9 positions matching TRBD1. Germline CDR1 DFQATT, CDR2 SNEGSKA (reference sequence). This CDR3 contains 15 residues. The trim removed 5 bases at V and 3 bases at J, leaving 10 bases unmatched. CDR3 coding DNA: TGCAGTGCTCTAACATCGACAGGGGGAGACACTGAAGCTTTCTTT. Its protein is CSALTSTGGDTEAFF.

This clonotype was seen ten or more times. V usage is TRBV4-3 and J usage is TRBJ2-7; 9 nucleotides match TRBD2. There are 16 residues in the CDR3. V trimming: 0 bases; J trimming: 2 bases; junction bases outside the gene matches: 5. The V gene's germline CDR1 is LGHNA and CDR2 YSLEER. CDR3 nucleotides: TGCGCCAGCAGCCAAGATCTCCCTAGCGGGACCTACGAGCAGTACTTC. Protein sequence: CASSQDLPSGTYEQYF.

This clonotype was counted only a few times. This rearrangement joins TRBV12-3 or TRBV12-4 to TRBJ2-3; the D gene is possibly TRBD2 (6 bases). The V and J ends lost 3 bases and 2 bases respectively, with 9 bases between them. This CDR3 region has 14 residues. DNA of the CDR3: TGTGCCAGCAGTTTGGAGGGGAACACAGATACGCAGTATTTT. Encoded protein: CASSLEGNTDTQYF.

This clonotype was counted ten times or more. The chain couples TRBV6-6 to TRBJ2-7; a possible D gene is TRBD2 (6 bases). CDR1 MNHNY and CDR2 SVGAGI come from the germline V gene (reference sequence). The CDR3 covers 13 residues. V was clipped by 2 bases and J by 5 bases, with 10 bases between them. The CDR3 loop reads CASSYVGRNEQYF. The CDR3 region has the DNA TGTGCCAGCAGTTACGTAGGGAGGAACGAGCAGTACTTC.

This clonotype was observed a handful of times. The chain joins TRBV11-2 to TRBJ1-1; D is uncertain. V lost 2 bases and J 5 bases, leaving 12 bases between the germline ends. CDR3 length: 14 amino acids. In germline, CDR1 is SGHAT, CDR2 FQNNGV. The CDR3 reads CASSLQAGGTEAFF. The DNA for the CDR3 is TGTGCCAGCAGCTTACAGGCCGGAGGGACTGAAGCTTTCTTT.

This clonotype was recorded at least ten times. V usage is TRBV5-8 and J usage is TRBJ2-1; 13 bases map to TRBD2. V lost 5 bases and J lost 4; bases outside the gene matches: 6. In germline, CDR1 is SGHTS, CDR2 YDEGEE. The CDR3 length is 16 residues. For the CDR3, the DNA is TGTGCCAGCAGTTCCGGGACTAGCGGGGCATACAATGAGCAGTTCTTC. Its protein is CASSSGTSGAYNEQFF.